The 17 T cell receptor beta chains presented below share a single source sample, sequenced in a study of T-cell memory formation after mild COVID-19. MiXCR, run by TCRdb on the 5' RACE reads, gives a single entry per CDR3 protein. The sample gives about 450,000 distinct CDR3 sequences, 23% of which show up once; about an eighth is in the top ten. The sequencing input was PBMCs or a T cell subset sorted from them (not recorded which). These receptors were collected from an adult woman who had mild COVID-19 (a few samples of this study predate the infection). Cell type and time point are not known.

This chain uses TRBV7-6 with TRBJ2-7; the D is unclear. Germline V lookup: CDR1 SGHVS, CDR2 FNYEAQ. The CDR3 length is 13 residues. Trimming removed 4 bases from V and 5 bases from J, with 12 bases in between. In DNA, the CDR3 is TGTGCCAGCAGCTACGACCGGCCCCACGAGCAGTACTTC. Protein: CASSYDRPHEQYF.

This clonotype appeared a few times. The V and J genes are TRBV5-1 and TRBJ2-3, with 14 bases fitting TRBD2. Germline V gene sequence: CDR1 SGHRS, CDR2 YFSETQ. V gave up 4 bases and J gave up 4 bases; unmatched junction bases: 5. The length of the CDR3 is 16 residues. CDR3 protein: CASSLGTSGGPDTQYF. CDR3 DNA sequence: TGCGCCAGCAGCCTGGGGACTAGCGGGGGACCAGATACGCAGTATTTT.

This clonotype was counted a few times. J is TRBJ2-5 and V is TRBV2; TRBD2 aligns across 7 bases. The CDR3 extends over 13 amino acids. CDR1 and CDR2 (germline): SNHLY, FYNNEI. V gave up 6 bases and J gave up 2 bases; unmatched junction bases: 3. CDR3 DNA: TGTGCCAGCAGGACAGCGGGACAAGAGACCCAGTACTTC. Translation gives CASRTAGQETQYF.

This clonotype was detected ten times or more. V and J are TRBV24-1 and TRBJ2-5; D may be TRBD1 (5 bases). Trimming took off 2 bases at V and 0 bases at J, with 9 bases between the two ends. The CDR3 extends over 15 amino acids. Germline CDR1 and CDR2: KGHDR and SFDVKD. This CDR3 reads CATSDYRQYQETQYF. Written as DNA, the CDR3 is TGTGCCACCAGTGATTATAGACAGTACCAAGAGACCCAGTACTTC.

V gene TRBV4-3 combines with J gene TRBJ2-2; no reliable D call. The CDR3 is 15 amino acids. Trimming removed 0 bases from V and 3 bases from J, with 8 bases in between. Germline V gene sequence: CDR1 LGHNA, CDR2 YSLEER. DNA for the CDR3: TGCGCCAGCAGCCAAGACACTCCGGACACCGGGGAGCTGTTTTTT. Translated, it gives CASSQDTPDTGELFF.

This clonotype was observed a few times. The chain links TRBV7-9 to TRBJ2-7, with 7 bases that match TRBD2. Germline CDR1 reads SEHNR; CDR2 reads FQNEAQ (reference sequence). V shed 2 bases and J 4 bases; nucleotides not matched to a gene: 11. The CDR3 consists of 16 residues. The CDR3 region is CASSLSSASGLYEQYF. The CDR3 coding sequence is TGTGCCAGCAGCTTAAGTAGTGCTAGCGGTTTATACGAGCAGTACTTC.

This chain connects TRBV24-1 to TRBJ1-2; no definite D call. Germline V gene sequence: CDR1 KGHDR, CDR2 SFDVKD. Between the trimmed V and J ends, which lost 3 bases and 8 bases, there was a span of 12 bases. The CDR3 totals 13 residues. In DNA form, the CDR3 reads TGTGCCACCAGTGATCCTTCCCAGTGGGGCTACACCTTC. This sequence encodes CATSDPSQWGYTF.

The chain couples TRBV12-3 or TRBV12-4 to TRBJ1-4; 9 bases fit TRBD1. V lost 4 bases, J lost 5 bases, and 5 bases stayed unmatched. The length of the CDR3 is 15 residues. The CDR3 coding sequence is TGTGCCAGCAGTTACCGACAGGGGGGGAATGAAAAACTGTTTTTT. The encoded protein is CASSYRQGGNEKLFF.

In this sample, this clonotype turned up a few times. The DNA for the CDR3 is TGTGCCAGCAGCGCAGCGACAGGAGTCTTCTATGGCTACACCTTC. Its protein is CASSAATGVFYGYTF. The chain joins TRBV7-6 to TRBJ1-2; D may be TRBD1 (6 bases). Trimming stripped 5 bases from V and 4 bases from J, with 17 bases between. There are 15 residues in the CDR3. Looked up from germline, CDR1 is SGHVS and CDR2 is FNYEAQ.

This sequence joins TRBV20-1 and TRBJ2-3, with TRBD1 as a possible D gene (5 bases). This CDR3 has 12 residues. The V gene's germline CDR1 is DFQATT and CDR2 SNEGSKA (reference sequence). Trimming stripped 6 bases from V and 3 bases from J, with 10 bases between. The CDR3 DNA reads TGCAGTGCCATGGGGCTAACAGATACGCAGTATTTT. Translated: CSAMGLTDTQYF.

The J gene is TRBJ2-2, the V gene TRBV6-6; no clear D gene. Germline V lookup: CDR1 MNHNY, CDR2 SVGAGI (reference sequence). The V end lost 1 base, the J end lost 6 bases, and 6 bases lay between the germline ends. The CDR3 runs 13 residues. CDR3 sequence: CASSYLAPGELFF. In DNA form, the CDR3 reads TGTGCCAGCAGTTACTTGGCCCCCGGGGAGCTGTTTTTT.

The chain joins TRBV29-1 to TRBJ2-7, with 9 bases identical to TRBD1. V lost 4 bases to trimming and J lost 3 bases; unmatched junction nucleotides: 1. CDR1 is SQVTM, CDR2 ANQGSEA, per germline. The CDR3 runs to 12 residues. The CDR3 DNA is TGCAGCGTTGGACAGGGGGTCTACGAGCAGTACTTC. Its translation: CSVGQGVYEQYF.

A remark on this clonotype: This CDR3 is missing its conserved last phenylalanine or tryptophan, likely due to a read error. The chain uses TRBV6-2 or TRBV6-3 and TRBJ2-5, with D perhaps TRBD2 (5 bases). Trimming shortened V by 5 bases and J by 5 bases, and 9 bases separated the two germline ends. CDR3 length equals 12 residues. Germline CDR1 MNHEY, CDR2 SVGEGT. For the CDR3, the DNA is TGTGCCAGCAGTCCCCGGAGGGAGACCCAGTACTTG. It encodes CASSPRRETQYL.

V is TRBV5-1 and J is TRBJ2-1; TRBD2 matches at 10 bases. Germline-derived CDR1 and CDR2 are SGHRS and YFSETQ. The CDR3 runs 17 residues. J was trimmed by 4 bases and V by 2 bases; bases with no gene match: 9. In DNA, the CDR3 is TGCGCCAGCAGCTTACTAGCGGGGACTATAGGTTACAATGAGCAGTTCTTC. The encoded protein is CASSLLAGTIGYNEQFF.

This chain uses TRBV10-2 with TRBJ2-5; possibly TRBD2 for D (5 bases). Germline V lookup: CDR1 WSHSY, CDR2 SAAADI. This CDR3 spans 14 amino acids. V lost 5 bases to trimming and J lost 5 bases, with 15 bases between them. As DNA, the CDR3 is TGCGCCAGCAGTCCCCCGGGAACGGGGGAGACCCAGTACTTC. Its translation is CASSPPGTGETQYF.

This clonotype was found a few times. This chain joins TRBV3-1 and TRBJ2-1; 7 bases fit TRBD1. Trimming cost V 4 bases and J 0 bases; bases outside gene matches: 6. This CDR3 comprises 16 residues. The germline gives CDR1 LGHDT, CDR2 YNNKEL (reference sequence). CDR3 bases: TGTGCCAGCAGCCTCTCCGGGACAGCCTCCTACAATGAGCAGTTCTTC. Translation gives CASSLSGTASYNEQFF.

This clonotype has a handful of counts. The rearrangement links TRBV5-1 to TRBJ2-3; D gene ambiguous. Trimming cost V 3 bases and J 2 bases, with 7 bases left between them. The CDR3 sequence is 13 residues long. CDR1 is SGHRS, CDR2 YFSETQ, per germline. The CDR3 sequence: CASSSPHTDTQYF. Here the CDR3 DNA reads TGCGCCAGCAGCTCACCACACACAGATACGCAGTATTTT.